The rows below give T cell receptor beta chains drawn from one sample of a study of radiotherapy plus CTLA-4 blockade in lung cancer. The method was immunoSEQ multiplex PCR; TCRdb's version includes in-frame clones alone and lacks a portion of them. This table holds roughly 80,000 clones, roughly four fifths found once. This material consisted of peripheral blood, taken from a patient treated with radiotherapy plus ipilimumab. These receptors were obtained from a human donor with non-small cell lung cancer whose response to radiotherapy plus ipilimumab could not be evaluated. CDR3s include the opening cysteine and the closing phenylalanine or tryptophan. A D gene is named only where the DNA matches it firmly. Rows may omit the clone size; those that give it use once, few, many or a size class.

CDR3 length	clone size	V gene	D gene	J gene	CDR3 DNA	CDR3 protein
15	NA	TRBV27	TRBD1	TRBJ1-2	TGTGCCAGCAGAGGGGACAGCCACCTCGTCTATGGCTACACCTTC	CASRGDSHLVYGYTF
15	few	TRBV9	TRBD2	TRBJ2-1	TGTGCCAGCAGCGTAGGACTAGCGGGGTGGAATGAGCAGTTCTTC	CASSVGLAGWNEQFF
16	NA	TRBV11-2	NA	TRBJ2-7	TGTGCCAGCAGCTTAGGGGCGGGACTCCTGTCCTACGAGCAGTACTTC	CASSLGAGLLSYEQYF
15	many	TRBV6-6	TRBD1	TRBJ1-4	TGTGCCAGCAGCAAGGGGACAGGGGTTAATGAAAAACTGTTTTTT	CASSKGTGVNEKLFF
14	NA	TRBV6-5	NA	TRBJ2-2	TGTGCCAGCAGATCAGACTGGAACACCGGGGAGCTGTTTTTT	CASRSDWNTGELFF
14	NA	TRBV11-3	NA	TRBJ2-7	TGTGCCAGCAGCCCCCGGGACACCGCCTACGAGCAGTACTTC	CASSPRDTAYEQYF
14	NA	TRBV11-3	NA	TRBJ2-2	TGTGCCAGCAGGCGATACGCGGACACCGGGGAGCTGTTTTTT	CASRRYADTGELFF
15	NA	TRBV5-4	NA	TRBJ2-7	TGTGCCAGCAGCTTAACCAGGGCAGGGCACTACGAGCAGTACTTC	CASSLTRAGHYEQYF
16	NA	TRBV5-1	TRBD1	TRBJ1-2	TGCGCCAGCAGCTTGTCAGGACAGGGGGCAATCTATGGCTACACCTTC	CASSLSGQGAIYGYTF
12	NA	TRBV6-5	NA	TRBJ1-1	TGTGCCAGCGGGGAGCCTAACACTGAAGCTTTCTTT	CASGEPNTEAFF
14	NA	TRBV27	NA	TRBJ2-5	TGTGCCAGCAGTTTTGCGGGGTACCAAGAGACCCAGTACTTC	CASSFAGYQETQYF
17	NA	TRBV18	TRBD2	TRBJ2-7	TGTGCCAGCTCACCACGTATGGGCGGGGGAAGCTCCTACGAGCAGTACTTC	CASSPRMGGGSSYEQYF
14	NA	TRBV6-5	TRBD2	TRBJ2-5	TGTGCCAGCAGTAAAGGACTAGTCGGCGAGACCCAGTACTTC	CASSKGLVGETQYF
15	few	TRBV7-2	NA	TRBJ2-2	TGTGCCAGCAGTTTTATGGGGGGGGCCCACGGGGAGCTGTTTTTT	CASSFMGGAHGELFF
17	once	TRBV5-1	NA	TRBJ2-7	TGCGCCAGCAGCTTGGCCCGGGGCATAGCGGAGACCTACGAGCAGTACTTC	CASSLARGIAETYEQYF
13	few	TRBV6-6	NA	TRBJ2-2	TGTGCCAGCAGTCCGGAGGGGACCGGGGAGCTGTTTTTT	CASSPEGTGELFF
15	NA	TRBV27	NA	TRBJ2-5	TGTGCCAGCAGCAAGATAAGACAGATCCAAGAGACCCAGTACTTC	CASSKIRQIQETQYF
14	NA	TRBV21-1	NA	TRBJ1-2	TGTGCCAGCAGCAAATCCCCGACAGGGTGGGGCTACACCTTC	CASSKSPTGWGYTF
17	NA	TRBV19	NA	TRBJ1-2	TGTGCCAGTAGCCTATACACCGACAGCTCGGTCCTGGATGGCTACACCTTC	CASSLYTDSSVLDGYTF
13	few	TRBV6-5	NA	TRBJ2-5	TGTGCCAGCTCCCAGTTCGTCTCGGAGACCCAGTACTTC	CASSQFVSETQYF
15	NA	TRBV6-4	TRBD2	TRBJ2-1	TGTGCCAGCAGGCTAGGACTAGCGGGGCGATTGGGGCAGTTCTTC	CASRLGLAGRLGQFF
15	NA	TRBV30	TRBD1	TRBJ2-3	TGTGCCTGGAGACCCGGGACAGGAGCCACAGATACGCAGTATTTT	CAWRPGTGATDTQYF
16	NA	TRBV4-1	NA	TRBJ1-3	TGCGCCAGCAGCCAATCGTACAGGGACTCTGGAAACACCATATATTTT	CASSQSYRDSGNTIYF
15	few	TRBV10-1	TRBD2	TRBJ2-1	TGCGCCAGCAGCCGAGCTAGCGGGATGGGGGATGAGCAGTTCTTC	CASSRASGMGDEQFF
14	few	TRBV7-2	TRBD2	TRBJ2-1	TGTGCCAGCAGCTTTGAGCTTGTAGCGGGGGGGCAGTTCTTC	CASSFELVAGGQFF
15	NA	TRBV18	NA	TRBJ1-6	TGTGCCAGCTCACCTCAGGAAAGTTCCCATTCACCCCTCCACTTT	CASSPQESSHSPLHF
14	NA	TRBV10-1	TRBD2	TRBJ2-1	TGCGCCAGCAGATTGACTAGCTTCAGGAATGAGCAGTTCTTC	CASRLTSFRNEQFF
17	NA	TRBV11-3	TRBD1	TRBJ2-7	TGTGCCAGCAGCCGGACCTACACCGGGACAGGGGGCTACGAGCAGTACTTC	CASSRTYTGTGGYEQYF